This TCR beta chain comes out of a study of PD-1 and CTLA-4 blockade in melanoma. Data came from immunoSEQ multiplex PCR; TCRdb stores just in-frame clones and leaves some out. The repertoire holds about 28,000 clones, with approximately 89% as singletons. Trimming cost V 1 base and J 7 bases; bases outside gene matches: 5. This CDR3 region has 15 residues. CDR1 and CDR2 (germline): SEHNR, FQNEAQ (reference sequence). The sequence derives from a human donor with melanoma. This material consisted of CD8+ T cells from peripheral blood, taken from a patient given anti-PD-1 treatment. The chain links TRBV7-9 to TRBJ2-1, with 9 bases lining up with TRBD2. The CDR3 loop reads CASSLGLAGFNEQFF. The CDR3 DNA sequence: TGTGCCAGCAGCTTAGGGCTAGCGGGGTTTAATGAGCAGTTCTTC.